Below, one T cell receptor (beta chain) is given with its context. Sampling of each patient yielded between 1 and 8 specimens, collected pretreatment and on-treatment. The sample belongs to a study of PD-L1 blockade in urothelial cancer. Study as a whole: In the mid-2010s, patients got going on atezolizumab, taking 1,200 mg intravenously every 3 weeks.

TCRdb's copy holds only in-frame clones and misses some; the assay was immunoSEQ multiplex PCR. The table lists approximately 100,000 clones, about nine tenths of them singletons. J gave up 3 bases and V 6 bases, and 10 bases lay outside the gene matches. This CDR3 contains 15 residues. The germline V gene encodes CDR1 MDHEN and CDR2 SYDVKM. The starting material was PBMCs, obtained around atezolizumab (anti-PD-L1) treatment. The receptor was isolated from a woman older than 75 with urothelial cancer. The rearrangement uses TRBV28 and TRBJ2-5, with TRBD2 matching 7 bases. As DNA, the CDR3 is TGTGCCAGCAGACCTCTAGCGGCCGGTAAAGAGACCCAGTACTTC. Amino acids: CASRPLAAGKETQYF.